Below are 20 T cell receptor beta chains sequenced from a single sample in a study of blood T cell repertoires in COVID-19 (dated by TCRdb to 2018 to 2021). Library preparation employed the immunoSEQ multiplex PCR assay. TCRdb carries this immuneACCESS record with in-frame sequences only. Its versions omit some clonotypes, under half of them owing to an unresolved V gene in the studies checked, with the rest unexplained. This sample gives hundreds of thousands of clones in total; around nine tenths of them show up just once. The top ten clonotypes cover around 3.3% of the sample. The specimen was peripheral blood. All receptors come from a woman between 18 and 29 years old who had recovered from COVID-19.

The CDR3 nucleotides are TGCGCCAGCAGCCACATGGAAGGACAGGGCGAGCAGTTCTTC. Translation: CASSHMEGQGEQFF. The chain carries TRBV4-3 and TRBJ2-1; TRBD1 agrees at 8 bases. V shed 3 bases and J 10 bases; nucleotides not matched to a gene: 8. The germline gives CDR1 LGHNA, CDR2 YSLEER. This CDR3 region has 14 residues.

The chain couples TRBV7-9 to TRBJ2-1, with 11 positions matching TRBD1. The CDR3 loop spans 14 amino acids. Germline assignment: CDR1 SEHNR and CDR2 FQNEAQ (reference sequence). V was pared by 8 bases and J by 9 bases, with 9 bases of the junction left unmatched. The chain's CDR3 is CASGDRGKVGEQFF. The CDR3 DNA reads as TGTGCCAGCGGGGACAGGGGGAAGGTGGGTGAGCAGTTCTTC.

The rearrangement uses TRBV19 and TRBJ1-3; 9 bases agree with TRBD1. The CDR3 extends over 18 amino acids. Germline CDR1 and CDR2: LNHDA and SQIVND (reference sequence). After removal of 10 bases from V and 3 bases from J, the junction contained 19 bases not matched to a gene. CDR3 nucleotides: TGTGCCACCAAATCCTTCAAGACGACAGGGGGTTTTGGAAACACCATATATTTT. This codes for CATKSFKTTGGFGNTIYF.

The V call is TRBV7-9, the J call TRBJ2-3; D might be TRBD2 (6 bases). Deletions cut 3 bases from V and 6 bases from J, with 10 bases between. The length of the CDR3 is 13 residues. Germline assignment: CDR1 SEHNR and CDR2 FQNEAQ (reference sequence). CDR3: CASSLGGFDTQYF. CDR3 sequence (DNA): TGTGCCAGCAGCTTGGGGGGTTTCGATACGCAGTATTTT.

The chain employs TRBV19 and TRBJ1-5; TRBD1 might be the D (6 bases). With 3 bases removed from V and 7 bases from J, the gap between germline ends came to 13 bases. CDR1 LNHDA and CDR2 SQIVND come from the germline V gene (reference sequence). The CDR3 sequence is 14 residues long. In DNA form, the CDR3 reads TGTGCCAGTAGTATCTCAGGGGAAGTACAGCCCCAGCATTTT. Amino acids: CASSISGEVQPQHF.

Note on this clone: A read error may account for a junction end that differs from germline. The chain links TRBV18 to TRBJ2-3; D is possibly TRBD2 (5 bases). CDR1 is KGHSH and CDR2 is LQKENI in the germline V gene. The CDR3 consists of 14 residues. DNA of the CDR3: TGTGCCAGCTCACCTTCCCCTAGCATAGATACGCAGTATTTT. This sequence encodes CASSPSPSIDTQYF. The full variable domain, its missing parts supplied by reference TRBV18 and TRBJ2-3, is NAGVMQNPRHLVRRRGQEARLRCSPMKGHSHVYWYRQLPEEGLKFMVYLQKENIIDESGMPKERFSAEFPKEGPSILRIQQVVRGDSAAYFCASSPSPSIDTQYFGPGTRLTVL.

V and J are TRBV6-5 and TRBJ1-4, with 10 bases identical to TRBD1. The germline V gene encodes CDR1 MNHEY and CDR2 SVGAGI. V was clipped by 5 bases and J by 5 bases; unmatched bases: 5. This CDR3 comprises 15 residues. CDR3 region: CASSPPGQGNEKLFF. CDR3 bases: TGTGCCAGCAGTCCTCCGGGACAGGGGAATGAAAAACTGTTTTTT.

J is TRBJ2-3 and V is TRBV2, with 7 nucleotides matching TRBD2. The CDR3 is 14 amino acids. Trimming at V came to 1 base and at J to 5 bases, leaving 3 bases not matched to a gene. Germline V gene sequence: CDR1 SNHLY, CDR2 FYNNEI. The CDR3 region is CASSEGTRKDTQYF. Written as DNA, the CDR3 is TGTGCCAGCAGTGAAGGGACTAGGAAAGATACGCAGTATTTT.

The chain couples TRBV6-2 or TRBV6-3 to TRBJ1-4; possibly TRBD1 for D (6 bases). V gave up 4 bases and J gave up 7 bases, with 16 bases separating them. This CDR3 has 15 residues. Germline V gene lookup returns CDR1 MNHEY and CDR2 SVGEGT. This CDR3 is CASSSAGADGEKLFF. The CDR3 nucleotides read TGTGCCAGCAGTTCCGCGGGGGCGGATGGTGAAAAACTGTTTTTT.

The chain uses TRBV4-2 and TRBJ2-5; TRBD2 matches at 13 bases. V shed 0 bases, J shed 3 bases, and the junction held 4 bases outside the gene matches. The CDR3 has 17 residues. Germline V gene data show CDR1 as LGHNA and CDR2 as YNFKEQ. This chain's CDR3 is CASSQDFGLAGEETQYF. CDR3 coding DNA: TGTGCCAGCAGCCAAGATTTCGGACTAGCGGGAGAAGAGACCCAGTACTTC.

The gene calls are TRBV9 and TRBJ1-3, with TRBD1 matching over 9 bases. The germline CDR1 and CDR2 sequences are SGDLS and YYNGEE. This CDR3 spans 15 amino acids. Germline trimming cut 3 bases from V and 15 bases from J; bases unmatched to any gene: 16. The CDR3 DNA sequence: TGTGCCAGCAGCGCGGTCCTGGGACAGGGTAATTGCGGATATTTT. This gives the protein CASSAVLGQGNCGYF.

CDR3 loop: CASSLDSRVEKLFF. In DNA form, the CDR3 reads TGTGCCAGTAGTCTGGACAGCAGGGTTGAAAAACTGTTTTTT. This chain joins TRBV19 and TRBJ1-4; tentatively, D is TRBD1 (6 bases). This CDR3 is built from 14 residues. CDR1 is LNHDA and CDR2 is SQIVND in the germline V gene (reference sequence). The V gene lost 5 bases and the J gene lost 7 bases, with 14 bases spanning the gap.

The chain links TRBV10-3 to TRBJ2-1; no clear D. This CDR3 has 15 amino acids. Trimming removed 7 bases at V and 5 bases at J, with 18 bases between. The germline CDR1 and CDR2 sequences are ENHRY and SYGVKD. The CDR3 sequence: CAITSASRKNNEQFF. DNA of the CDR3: TGTGCCATCACCTCAGCTTCTAGGAAAAACAATGAGCAGTTCTTC.

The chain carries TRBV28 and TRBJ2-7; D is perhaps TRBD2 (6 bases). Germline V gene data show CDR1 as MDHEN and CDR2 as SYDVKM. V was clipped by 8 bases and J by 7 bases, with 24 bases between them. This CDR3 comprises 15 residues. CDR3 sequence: CASGSWEDRAGEQYV. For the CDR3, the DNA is TGTGCCAGCGGGTCATGGGAGGACCGTGCCGGGGAGCAGTACGTC.

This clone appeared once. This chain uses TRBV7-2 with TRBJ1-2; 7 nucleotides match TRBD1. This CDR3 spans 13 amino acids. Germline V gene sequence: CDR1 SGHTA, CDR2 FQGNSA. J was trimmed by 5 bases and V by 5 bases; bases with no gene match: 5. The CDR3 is CASSLDRVYGYTF. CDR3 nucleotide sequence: TGTGCCAGCAGCCTTGACAGGGTATATGGCTACACCTTC.

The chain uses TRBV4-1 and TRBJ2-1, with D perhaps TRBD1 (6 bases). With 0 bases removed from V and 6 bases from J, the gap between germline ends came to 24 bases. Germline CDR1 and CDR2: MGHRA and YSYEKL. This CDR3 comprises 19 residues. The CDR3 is CASSQEILRTAETPNEQFF. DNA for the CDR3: TGCGCCAGCAGCCAAGAAATTCTCCGGACAGCGGAGACCCCCAATGAGCAGTTCTTC.

The CDR3 here is CASVQGYYEQYV. CDR3 nucleotides: TGCGCCAGCGTTCAGGGGTACTACGAGCAGTACGTC. The gene calls are TRBV5-1 and TRBJ2-7; D is perhaps TRBD1 (6 bases). V lost 7 bases and J lost 3, with 11 bases in between. The CDR3 sequence is 12 residues long. Germline V gene sequence: CDR1 SGHRS, CDR2 YFSETQ.

CDR3 in amino acids: CSVSPGRETQYF. The CDR3 DNA reads as TGCAGCGTTTCCCCGGGTCGGGAGACCCAGTACTTC. The chain combines TRBV29-1 with TRBJ2-5; D not certain. Trimming left V 5 bases short and J 5 bases short, with 12 bases between. The CDR3 sequence is 12 residues long. Germline values: CDR1 SQVTM, CDR2 ANQGSEA.

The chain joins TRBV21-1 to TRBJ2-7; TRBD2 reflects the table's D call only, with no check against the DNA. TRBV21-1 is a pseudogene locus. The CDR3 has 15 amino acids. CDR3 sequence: CASSHQEGYSYEQYV. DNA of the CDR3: TGTGCCAGCAGCCATCAGGAGGGTTACTCCTACGAGCAGTACGTC.

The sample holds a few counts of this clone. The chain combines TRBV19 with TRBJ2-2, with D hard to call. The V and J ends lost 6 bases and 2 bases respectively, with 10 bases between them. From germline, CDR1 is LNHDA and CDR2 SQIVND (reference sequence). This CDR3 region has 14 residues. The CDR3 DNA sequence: TGTGCCAGTAGATACCAGCGTAACACCGGGGAGCTGTTTTTT. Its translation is CASRYQRNTGELFF.